Listed below are T cell receptor beta chains from one sample, sequenced in a study of T cells in Graves' hyperthyroidism and ophthalmopathy. TCRdb reprocessed the multiplex PCR reads with MiXCR, giving one entry per CDR3 protein. The table includes 730,000 or so distinct CDR3 sequences, around 20% detected once. Material: blood. Every receptor here comes from a woman aged 45-59 years with Graves' hyperthyroidism that later progressed to Graves' ophthalmopathy. Each CDR3 is given without its conserved first and last residue. A D gene is named only where the DNA matches it firmly. Size is stated for part of the rows, as once, few or many counts, or as a class when the clone is expanded.

>TRBD1|TRBV18|NA
ASSLGQGFDTQY
>TRBD1|TRBV7-8|many
ASSLEVRDRGLREQY
>TRBD1|TRBV2|few
ASRMDRGGINEQF
>NA|TRBV13|many
ASSFRGSEAF
>TRBD1|TRBV6-1|many
ASTQGDTGELF
>NA|TRBV28|few
ASSPPPAGTNEKLF
>NA|TRBV14|NA
ASSRGLTDEKLF
>TRBD2|TRBV20-1|many
SASTSGGETQY
>NA|TRBV6-5|NA
ASSYSDRLNYGYT
>NA|TRBV6-1|NA
ASRAGVVVYYGYT